In this sample, the clone carrying this T cell receptor (beta chain) turned up a few times. Its target is not known. Trimming at V came to 0 bases and at J to 5 bases, leaving 12 bases not matched to a gene. The CDR3 is 18 amino acids. TCRdb reprocessed the 5' RACE reads via MiXCR and lists one record per CDR3 protein. The sample records around 420,000 distinct CDR3 sequences, 20% to 25% being singletons. This entry is derived from a study of T-cell memory formation after mild COVID-19. Study as a whole: Most TCR clusters belonged to a single donor. Study outcomes and limitations: A second wave of clones peaked on day 37, and their SARS-CoV-2 specificity went unconfirmed. Pre-infection memory already had some responding clones, implying cross-reactive memory joined.

What was sequenced was PBMCs or a T cell subset sorted from them (not recorded which). The receptor's source is an adult woman who had mild COVID-19 (a few samples of this study predate the infection). Cell type and time point are not known. The V and J genes are TRBV12-3 or TRBV12-4 and TRBJ2-3; 9 bases fit TRBD2. CDR3 region: CASSLARGERGAGDTQYF. Written as DNA, the CDR3 is TGTGCCAGCAGTTTAGCGAGGGGAGAGCGGGGGGCAGGAGATACGCAGTATTTT.